This TCR beta chain was sequenced in a study of technical replicates of blood from a few donors. The assay was immunoSEQ multiplex PCR, and TCRdb's table has in-frame clones only and misses some. This sample has under 90,000 clones, with less than 95% found just once. Sequencing was done on a sample of T cells isolated from PBMCs. The TCR originated in a human donor in good health.

CDR3 sequence reads: CASRPIRREVDTGELFF. In DNA, the CDR3 is TGTGCCAGCAGGCCCATAAGGCGGGAGGTAGACACCGGGGAGCTGTTTTTT. The gene calls are TRBV27 and TRBJ2-2; 8 bases are shared with TRBD2. The germline CDR1 and CDR2 sequences are MNHEY and SMNVEV (reference sequence). CDR3 length equals 17 residues. The V and J ends lost 6 bases and 3 bases, in that order; junction bases with no gene match: 12.